The sequence of this T cell receptor (beta chain) was determined in a study of T cell responses to AZD1222 COVID-19 vaccine. Study-wide points: Repertoire sampling occurred only after the peak T cell response.

Profiling relied on immunoSEQ multiplex PCR, and the TCRdb table lists in-frame clones only, not all of them. The sample contains about 130,000 clones, more than 70% of which appear only once. For this clone: Antigen unknown.

This CDR3 is built from 14 residues. CDR1 is SGHRS, CDR2 YFSETQ, per germline. The germline V and J ends were trimmed by 3 bases and 7 bases, with 16 bases remaining between them. The source of this sequence is an adult in good health. This specimen was peripheral blood, taken on day 0 of AZD1222 vaccination. V is TRBV5-1 and J is TRBJ1-2; possibly TRBD1 for D (5 bases). CDR3 residues: CASSSLGRGSGYTF. In nucleotides, the CDR3 is TGCGCCAGCAGCTCCTTAGGGAGGGGCAGTGGCTACACCTTC.